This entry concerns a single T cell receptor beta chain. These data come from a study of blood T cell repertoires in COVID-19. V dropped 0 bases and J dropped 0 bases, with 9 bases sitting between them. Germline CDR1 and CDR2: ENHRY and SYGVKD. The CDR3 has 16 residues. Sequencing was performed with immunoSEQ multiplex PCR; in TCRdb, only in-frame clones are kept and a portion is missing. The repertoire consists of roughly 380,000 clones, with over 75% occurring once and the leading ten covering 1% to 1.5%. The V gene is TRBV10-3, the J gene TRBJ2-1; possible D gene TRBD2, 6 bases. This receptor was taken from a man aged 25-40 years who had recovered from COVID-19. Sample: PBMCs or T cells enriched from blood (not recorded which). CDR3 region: CAISESMGGSYNEQFF. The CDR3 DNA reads TGTGCCATCAGTGAGTCGATGGGGGGCTCCTACAATGAGCAGTTCTTC.